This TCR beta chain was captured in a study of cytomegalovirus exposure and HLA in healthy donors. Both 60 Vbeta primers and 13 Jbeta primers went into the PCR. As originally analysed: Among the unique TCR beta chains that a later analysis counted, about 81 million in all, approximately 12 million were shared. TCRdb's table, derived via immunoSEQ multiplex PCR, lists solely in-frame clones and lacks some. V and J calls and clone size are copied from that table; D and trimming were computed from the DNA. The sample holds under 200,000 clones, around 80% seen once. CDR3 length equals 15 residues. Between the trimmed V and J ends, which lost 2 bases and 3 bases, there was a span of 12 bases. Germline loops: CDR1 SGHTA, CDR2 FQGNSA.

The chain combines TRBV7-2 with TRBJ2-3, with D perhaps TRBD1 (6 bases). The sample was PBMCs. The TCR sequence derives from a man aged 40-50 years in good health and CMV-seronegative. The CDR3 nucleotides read TGTGCCAGCAGCTTAATGCTGGGGGCGACAGATACGCAGTATTTT. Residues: CASSLMLGATDTQYF.